The next 10 T cell receptor beta chains were all read from a single sample in a study of post-analysis software for immune sequencing data (dated by TCRdb to 2014 to 2015). Study-wide findings and limitations: Patients showed significantly higher frequencies than controls for roughly five TRBV segments, among them TRBV5-6, TRBV5-1 and TRBV20-1.

Libraries were constructed by PCR. TCRdb shows the sequencer as Illumina HiSeq 2500. To reduce PCR and sequencing biases, unique molecular identifiers were built into the TCR beta cDNA libraries. TCRdb reworked the public reads: Q25 trimming with fastp, MiXCR clone assembly, productive beta chains retained. Each CDR3 protein gets just one entry, which takes the most common genes and DNA from the rows behind it. This sample comprises roughly 410,000 distinct CDR3 sequences, around 33% of them detected only once. The ten top clones hold about an eighth of the sample. These receptors' antigens are unknown. The sequenced material came from blood. These TCRs come from a girl aged 10-17 years with multiple sclerosis.

The chain has TRBV4-2 and TRBJ1-4; no clear D. Germline CDR1 reads LGHNA; CDR2 reads YNFKEQ. Trimming stripped 0 bases from V and 10 bases from J, with 9 bases between. This CDR3 spans 13 amino acids. The CDR3 protein is CASSQDPGGKLFF. In nucleotides, the CDR3 is TGTGCCAGCAGCCAAGACCCCGGAGGAAAACTGTTTTTT.

The table lists this clonotype with many counts. The V and J genes are TRBV24-1 and TRBJ2-7; the match to TRBD1 covers 10 bases. The CDR3 extends over 16 amino acids. The trim removed 0 bases at V and 3 bases at J, leaving 4 bases unmatched. Germline V gives CDR1 KGHDR, CDR2 SFDVKD. The CDR3 loop is CATSDLLGQGNYEQYF. CDR3 in DNA: TGTGCCACCAGTGATTTGTTGGGACAGGGGAACTACGAGCAGTACTTC.

There are a few counts of this clonotype. The chain is built from TRBV9 and TRBJ2-3; D is perhaps TRBD1 or TRBD2 (5 bases each). Trimming shortened V by 0 bases and J by 1 base, and 9 bases separated the two germline ends. This CDR3 region has 15 residues. Germline V gene lookup returns CDR1 SGDLS and CDR2 YYNGEE. The CDR3 coding sequence is TGTGCCAGCAGCGTAGACACGGGGCGCACAGATACGCAGTATTTT. Translated, it gives CASSVDTGRTDTQYF.

The rearrangement uses TRBV28 and TRBJ2-1; TRBD2 matches 9 bases. The ends lost 8 bases at V and 4 bases at J; junction bases unmatched: 9. CDR1 MDHEN and CDR2 SYDVKM come from the germline V gene. The CDR3 loop spans 15 amino acids. The DNA for the CDR3 is TGTGCCAGCGGCCCTAGGCGGGGGGGTTACAATGAGCAGTTCTTC. It is translated as CASGPRRGGYNEQFF.

The chain uses TRBV6-1 and TRBJ1-2; D is ambiguous. This CDR3 is 14 amino acids long. Germline V lookup: CDR1 MNHNS, CDR2 SASEGT. Trimming removed 0 bases from V and 2 bases from J, with 7 bases in between. Here the CDR3 DNA reads TGTGCCAGCAGTGAAGCGGCCAGGAACTATGGCTACACCTTC. This gives the protein CASSEAARNYGYTF.

This chain uses TRBV7-9 with TRBJ2-7; maybe TRBD1 (6 bases). The CDR3 has 16 residues. Per the germline V gene, CDR1 is SEHNR and CDR2 is FQNEAQ (reference sequence). The V and J ends lost 2 bases and 2 bases respectively, with 16 bases between them. CDR3 amino acids: CASSLPSGTPAYEQYF. The CDR3 DNA is TGTGCCAGCAGCTTACCGTCCGGGACACCAGCCTACGAGCAGTACTTC. Combining the CDR3 with reference TRBV7-9 and TRBJ2-7 gives the whole variable domain DTGVSQNPRHKITKRGQNVTFRCDPISEHNRLYWYRQTLGQGPEFLTYFQNEAQLEKSRLLSDRFSAERPKGSFSTLEIQRTEQGDSAMYLCASSLPSGTPAYEQYFGPGTRLTVT.

The genes are TRBV7-3 and TRBJ1-1; TRBD1 matches 8 bases. CDR3 length: 15 amino acids. J lost 3 bases, V lost 3 bases, and 6 bases had no gene match. Germline V CDR1 and CDR2: SGHTA, FQGTGA. This CDR3 is CASSFGGQGYTEAFF. CDR3 coding DNA: TGTGCCAGCAGCTTTGGAGGACAGGGCTACACTGAAGCTTTCTTT.

CDR3 bases: TGCGCCAGCAGCCAAGCACCACTAGCGGGGGGGGTCTACGAGCAGTACTTC. Protein: CASSQAPLAGGVYEQYF. The chain recombines TRBV4-1 with TRBJ2-7; 13 bases are shared with TRBD2. Losses at the gene ends were 1 base for V and 3 bases for J; bases not matched to a gene: 6. The CDR3 totals 17 residues. Germline CDR1 and CDR2: MGHRA and YSYEKL.

The rearrangement links TRBV6-5 to TRBJ1-1; no definite D call. Germline assignment: CDR1 MNHEY and CDR2 SVGAGI. This CDR3 has 15 residues. Trimming cost V 0 bases and J 4 bases, with 12 bases left between them. CDR3 DNA: TGTGCCAGCAGTTACTCGACGGTCCAGGCCACTGAAGCTTTCTTT. It is translated as CASSYSTVQATEAFF.

The chain recombines TRBV27 with TRBJ1-1; possible D gene TRBD1, 6 bases. V was pared by 5 bases and J by 0 bases, with 19 bases between. CDR3 length equals 17 residues. The V gene's germline CDR1 is MNHEY and CDR2 SMNVEV (reference sequence). The CDR3: CASSPLFSRDMNTEAFF. CDR3 sequence (DNA): TGTGCCAGCAGTCCCCTCTTCTCCAGGGACATGAACACTGAAGCTTTCTTT.